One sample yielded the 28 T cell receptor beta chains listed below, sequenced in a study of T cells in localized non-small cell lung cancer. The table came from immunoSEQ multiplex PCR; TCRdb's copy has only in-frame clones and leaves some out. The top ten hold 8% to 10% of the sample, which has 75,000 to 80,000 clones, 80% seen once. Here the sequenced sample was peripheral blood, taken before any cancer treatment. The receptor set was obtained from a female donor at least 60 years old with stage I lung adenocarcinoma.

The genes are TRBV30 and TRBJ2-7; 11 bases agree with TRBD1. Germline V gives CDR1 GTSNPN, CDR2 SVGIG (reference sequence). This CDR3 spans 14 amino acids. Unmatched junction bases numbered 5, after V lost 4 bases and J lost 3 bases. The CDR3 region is CAWTPGTGGYEQYF. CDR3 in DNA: TGTGCCTGGACCCCTGGGACAGGGGGCTACGAGCAGTACTTC.

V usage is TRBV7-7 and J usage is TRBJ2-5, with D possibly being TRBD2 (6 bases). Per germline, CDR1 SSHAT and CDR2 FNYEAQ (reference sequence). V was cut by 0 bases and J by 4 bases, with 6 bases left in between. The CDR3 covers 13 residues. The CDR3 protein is CASSLAGGETQYF. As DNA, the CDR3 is TGTGCCAGCAGCTTAGCGGGGGGAGAGACCCAGTACTTC. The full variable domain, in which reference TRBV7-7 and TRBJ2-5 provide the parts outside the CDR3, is GAGVSQSPRYKVTKRGQDVTLRCDPISSHATLYWYQQALGQGPEFLTYFNYEAQPDKSGLPSDRFSAERPEGSISTLTIQRTEQRDSAMYRCASSLAGGETQYFGPGTRLLVL.

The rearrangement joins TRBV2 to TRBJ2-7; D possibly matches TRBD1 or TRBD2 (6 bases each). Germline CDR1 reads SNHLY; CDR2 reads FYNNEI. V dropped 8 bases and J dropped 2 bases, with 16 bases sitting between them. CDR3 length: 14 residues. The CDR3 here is CASRDRRRAYEQYF. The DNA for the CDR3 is TGTGCCAGCCGAGACAGGCGGAGGGCCTACGAGCAGTACTTC. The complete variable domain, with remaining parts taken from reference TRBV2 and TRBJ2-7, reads EPEVTQTPSHQVTQMGQEVILRCVPISNHLYFYWYRQILGQKVEFLVSFYNNEISEKSEIFDDQFSVERPDGSNFTLKIRSTKLEDSAMYFCASRDRRRAYEQYFGPGTRLTVT.

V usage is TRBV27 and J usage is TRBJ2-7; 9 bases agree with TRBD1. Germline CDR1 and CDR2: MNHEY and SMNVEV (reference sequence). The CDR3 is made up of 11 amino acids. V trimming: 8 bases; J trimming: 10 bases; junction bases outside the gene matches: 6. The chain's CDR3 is CASGDRAGQYF. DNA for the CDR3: TGTGCCAGCGGGGACAGGGCCGGCCAGTACTTC.

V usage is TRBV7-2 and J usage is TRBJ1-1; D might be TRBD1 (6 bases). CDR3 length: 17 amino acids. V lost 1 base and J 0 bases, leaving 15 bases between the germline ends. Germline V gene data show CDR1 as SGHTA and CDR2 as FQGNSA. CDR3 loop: CASSLGDTRTVNTEAFF. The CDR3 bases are TGTGCCAGCAGCTTAGGGGACACAAGGACGGTGAACACTGAAGCTTTCTTT.

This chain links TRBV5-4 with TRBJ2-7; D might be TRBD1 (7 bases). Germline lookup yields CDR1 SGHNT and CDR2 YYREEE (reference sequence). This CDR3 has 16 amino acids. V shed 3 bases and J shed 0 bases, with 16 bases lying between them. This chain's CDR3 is CASSWGDRVSSYEQYF. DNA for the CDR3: TGTGCCAGCAGCTGGGGGGACAGAGTGAGCTCCTACGAGCAGTACTTC.

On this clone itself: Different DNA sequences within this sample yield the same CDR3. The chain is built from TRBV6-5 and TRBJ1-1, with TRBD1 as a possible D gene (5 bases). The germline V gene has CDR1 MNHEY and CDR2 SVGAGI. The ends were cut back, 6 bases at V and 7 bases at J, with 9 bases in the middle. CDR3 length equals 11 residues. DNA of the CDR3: TGTGCCAGCAGCACAGGCGGTGAAGCTTTCTTT. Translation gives CASSTGGEAFF.

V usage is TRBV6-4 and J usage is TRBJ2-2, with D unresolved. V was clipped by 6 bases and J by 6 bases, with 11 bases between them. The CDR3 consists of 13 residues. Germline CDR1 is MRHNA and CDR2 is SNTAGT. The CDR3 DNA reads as TGTGCCAGCAGGCTTGGGGAAGCCGGGGAGCTGTTTTTT. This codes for CASRLGEAGELFF.

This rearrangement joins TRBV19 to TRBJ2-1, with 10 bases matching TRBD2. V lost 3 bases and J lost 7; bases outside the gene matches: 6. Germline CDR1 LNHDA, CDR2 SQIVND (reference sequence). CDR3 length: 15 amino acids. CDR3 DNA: TGTGCCAGTAGTATGGATAGCGGGAGGACGAATGAGCAGTTCTTC. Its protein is CASSMDSGRTNEQFF.

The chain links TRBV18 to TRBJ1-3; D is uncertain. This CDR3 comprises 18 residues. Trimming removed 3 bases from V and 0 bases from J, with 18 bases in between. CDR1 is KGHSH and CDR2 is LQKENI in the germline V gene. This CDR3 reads CASSPRTESFYSGNTIYF. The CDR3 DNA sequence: TGTGCCAGCTCACCCAGGACGGAATCTTTCTACTCTGGAAACACCATATATTTT. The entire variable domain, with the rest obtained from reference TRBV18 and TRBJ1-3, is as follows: NAGVMQNPRHLVRRRGQEARLRCSPMKGHSHVYWYRQLPEEGLKFMVYLQKENIIDESGMPKERFSAEFPKEGPSILRIQQVVRGDSAAYFCASSPRTESFYSGNTIYFGEGSWLTVV.

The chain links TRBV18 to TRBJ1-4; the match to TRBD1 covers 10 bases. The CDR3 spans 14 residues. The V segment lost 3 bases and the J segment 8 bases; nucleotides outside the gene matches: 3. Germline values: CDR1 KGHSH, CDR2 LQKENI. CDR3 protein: CASSPGTGDEKLFF. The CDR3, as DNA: TGTGCCAGCTCACCCGGGACAGGGGACGAAAAACTGTTTTTT. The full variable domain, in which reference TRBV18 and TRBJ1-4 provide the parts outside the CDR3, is NAGVMQNPRHLVRRRGQEARLRCSPMKGHSHVYWYRQLPEEGLKFMVYLQKENIIDESGMPKERFSAEFPKEGPSILRIQQVVRGDSAAYFCASSPGTGDEKLFFGSGTQLSVL.

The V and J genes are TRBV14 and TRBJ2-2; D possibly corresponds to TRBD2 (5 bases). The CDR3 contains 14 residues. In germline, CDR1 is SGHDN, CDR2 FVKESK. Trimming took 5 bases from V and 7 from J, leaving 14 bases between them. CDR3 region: CASSKTRVDGELFF. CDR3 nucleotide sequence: TGTGCCAGCAGCAAAACTAGAGTTGACGGGGAGCTGTTTTTT.

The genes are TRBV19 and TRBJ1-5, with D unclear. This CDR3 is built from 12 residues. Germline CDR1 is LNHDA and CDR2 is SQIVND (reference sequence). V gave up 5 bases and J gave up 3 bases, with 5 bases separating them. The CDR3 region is CASSYFNQPQHF. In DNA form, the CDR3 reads TGTGCCAGTAGTTATTTCAATCAGCCCCAGCATTTT.

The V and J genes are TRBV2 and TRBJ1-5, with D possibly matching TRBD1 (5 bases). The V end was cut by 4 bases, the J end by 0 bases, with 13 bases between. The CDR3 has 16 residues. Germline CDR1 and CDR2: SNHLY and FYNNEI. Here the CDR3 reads CASSVRGANSNQPQHF. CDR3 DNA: TGTGCCAGCAGTGTTCGTGGGGCTAATAGCAATCAGCCCCAGCATTTT.

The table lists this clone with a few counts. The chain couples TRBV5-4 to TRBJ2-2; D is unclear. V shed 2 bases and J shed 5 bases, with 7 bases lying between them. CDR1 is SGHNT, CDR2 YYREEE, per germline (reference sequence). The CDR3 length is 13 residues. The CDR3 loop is CASSFVGTGELFF. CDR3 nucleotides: TGTGCCAGCAGCTTCGTGGGGACCGGGGAGCTGTTTTTT.

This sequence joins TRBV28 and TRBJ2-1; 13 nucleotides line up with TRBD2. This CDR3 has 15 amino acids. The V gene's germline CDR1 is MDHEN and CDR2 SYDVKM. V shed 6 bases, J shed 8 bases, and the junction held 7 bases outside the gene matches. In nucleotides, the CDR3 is TGTGCCAGCAGCCCCCAACTAGCGGGAGGGCATGAGCAGTTCTTC. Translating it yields CASSPQLAGGHEQFF. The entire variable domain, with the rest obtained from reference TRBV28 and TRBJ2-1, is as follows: DVKVTQSSRYLVKRTGEKVFLECVQDMDHENMFWYRQDPGLGLRLIYFSYDVKMKEKGDIPEGYSVSREKKERFSLILESASTNQTSMYLCASSPQLAGGHEQFFGPGTRLTVL.

CDR3 in amino acids: CASSYQGEVYEQYF. In DNA form, the CDR3 reads TGTGCCAGCAGTTATCAGGGGGAAGTCTACGAGCAGTACTTC. The rearrangement uses TRBV6-5 and TRBJ2-7; the match to TRBD1 covers 7 bases. The CDR3 is 14 amino acids. Germline V CDR1 and CDR2: MNHEY, SVGAGI. V dropped 3 bases and J dropped 3; count of bases not matched to a gene: 5.

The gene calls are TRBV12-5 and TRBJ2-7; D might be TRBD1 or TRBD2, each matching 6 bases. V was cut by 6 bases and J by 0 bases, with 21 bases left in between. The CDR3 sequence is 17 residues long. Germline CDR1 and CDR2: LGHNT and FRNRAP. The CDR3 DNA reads TGTGCTAGTGGCCTCCGGGGGCAGGGGCCCCGCTCCTACGAGCAGTACTTC. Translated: CASGLRGQGPRSYEQYF.

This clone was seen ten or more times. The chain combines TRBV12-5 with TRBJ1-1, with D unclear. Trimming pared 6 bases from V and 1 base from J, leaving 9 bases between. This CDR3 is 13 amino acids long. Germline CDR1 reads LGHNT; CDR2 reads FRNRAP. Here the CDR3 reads CASGTDGNTEAFF. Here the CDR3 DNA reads TGTGCTAGTGGAACCGACGGGAACACTGAAGCTTTCTTT.

The CDR3 sequence is CASTAGTNNYNEQFF. The CDR3 DNA reads TGTGCCAGCACCGCCGGGACTAACAACTACAATGAGCAGTTCTTC. V and J are TRBV9 and TRBJ2-1; 7 nucleotides agree with TRBD2. CDR1 is SGDLS and CDR2 is YYNGEE in the germline V gene. The CDR3 is 15 amino acids. With 6 bases clipped from V and 3 bases from J, the junction kept 9 bases outside the gene matches.

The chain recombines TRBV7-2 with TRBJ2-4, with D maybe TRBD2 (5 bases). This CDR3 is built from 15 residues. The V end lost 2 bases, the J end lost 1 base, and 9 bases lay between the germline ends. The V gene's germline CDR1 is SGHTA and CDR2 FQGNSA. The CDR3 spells CASSLRGDAKNIQYF. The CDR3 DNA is TGTGCCAGCAGCTTACGGGGAGATGCCAAAAACATTCAGTACTTC.

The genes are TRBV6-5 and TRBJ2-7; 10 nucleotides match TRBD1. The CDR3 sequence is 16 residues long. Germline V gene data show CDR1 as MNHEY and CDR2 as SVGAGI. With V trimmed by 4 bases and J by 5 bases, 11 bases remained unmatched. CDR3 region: CASSFLPGQGINEQYF. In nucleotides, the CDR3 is TGTGCCAGCAGTTTTTTGCCGGGACAGGGGATAAACGAGCAGTACTTC.

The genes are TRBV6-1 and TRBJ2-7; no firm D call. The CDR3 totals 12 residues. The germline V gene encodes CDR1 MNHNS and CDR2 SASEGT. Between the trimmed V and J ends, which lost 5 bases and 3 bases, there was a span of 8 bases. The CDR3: CASSSQSYEQYF. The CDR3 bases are TGTGCCAGCAGTTCCCAGAGCTACGAGCAGTACTTC.

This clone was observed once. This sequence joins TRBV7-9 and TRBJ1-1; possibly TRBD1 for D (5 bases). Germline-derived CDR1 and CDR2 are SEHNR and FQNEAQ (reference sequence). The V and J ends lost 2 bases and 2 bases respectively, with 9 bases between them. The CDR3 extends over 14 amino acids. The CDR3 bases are TGTGCCAGCAGCTTATACGGGGCCAACACTGAAGCTTTCTTT. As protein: CASSLYGANTEAFF.

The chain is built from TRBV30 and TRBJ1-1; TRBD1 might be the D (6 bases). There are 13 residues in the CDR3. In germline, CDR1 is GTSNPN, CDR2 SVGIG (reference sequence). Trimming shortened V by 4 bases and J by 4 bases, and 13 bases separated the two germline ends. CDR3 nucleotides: TGTGCCTGGACAACCGCAGGGGTCACTGAAGCTTTCTTT. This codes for CAWTTAGVTEAFF.

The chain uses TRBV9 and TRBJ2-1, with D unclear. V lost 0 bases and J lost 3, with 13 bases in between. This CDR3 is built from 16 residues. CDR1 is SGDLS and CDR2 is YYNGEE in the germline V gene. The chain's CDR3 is CASSVGSDPLYNEQFF. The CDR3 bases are TGTGCCAGCAGCGTAGGGAGCGACCCCCTCTACAATGAGCAGTTCTTC. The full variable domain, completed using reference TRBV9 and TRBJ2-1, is DSGVTQTPKHLITATGQRVTLRCSPRSGDLSVYWYQQSLDQGLQFLIQYYNGEERAKGNILERFSAQQFPDLHSELNLSSLELGDSALYFCASSVGSDPLYNEQFFGPGTRLTVL.

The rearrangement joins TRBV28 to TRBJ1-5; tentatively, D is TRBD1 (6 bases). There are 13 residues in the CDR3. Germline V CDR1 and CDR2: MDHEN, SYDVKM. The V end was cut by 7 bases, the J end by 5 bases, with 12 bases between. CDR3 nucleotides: TGTGCCAGCACTAAGGACAGATATCAGCCCCAGCATTTT. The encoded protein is CASTKDRYQPQHF. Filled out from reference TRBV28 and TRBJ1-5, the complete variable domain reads DVKVTQSSRYLVKRTGEKVFLECVQDMDHENMFWYRQDPGLGLRLIYFSYDVKMKEKGDIPEGYSVSREKKERFSLILESASTNQTSMYLCASTKDRYQPQHFGDGTRLSIL.

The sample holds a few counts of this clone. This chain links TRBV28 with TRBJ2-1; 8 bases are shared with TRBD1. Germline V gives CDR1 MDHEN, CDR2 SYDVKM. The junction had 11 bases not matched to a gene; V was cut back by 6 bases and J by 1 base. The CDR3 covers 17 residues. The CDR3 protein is CASRSTGGLRSYNEQFF. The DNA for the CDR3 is TGTGCCAGCAGGTCTACAGGGGGGTTAAGGTCCTACAATGAGCAGTTCTTC.